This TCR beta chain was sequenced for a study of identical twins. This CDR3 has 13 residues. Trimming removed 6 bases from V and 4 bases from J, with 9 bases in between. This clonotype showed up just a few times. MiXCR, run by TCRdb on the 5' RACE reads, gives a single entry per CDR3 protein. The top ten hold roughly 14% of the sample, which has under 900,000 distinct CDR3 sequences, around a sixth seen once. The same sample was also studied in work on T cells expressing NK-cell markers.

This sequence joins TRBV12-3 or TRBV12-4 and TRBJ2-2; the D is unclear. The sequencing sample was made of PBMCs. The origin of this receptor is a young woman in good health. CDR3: CASRPGLTGELFF. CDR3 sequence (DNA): TGTGCCAGCAGACCGGGTCTCACCGGGGAGCTGTTTTTT.